These 27 T cell receptor beta chains share one sample of origin, sequenced in a study of cytomegalovirus exposure and HLA in healthy donors. PCR involved 60 Vbeta and 13 Jbeta primers. Measured with immunoSEQ multiplex PCR; TCRdb has only the in-frame clones, and not every one. The table records about 160,000 clones, around four fifths of them present only once. Material for sequencing was PBMCs. Receptors originate from a boy between 2 and 10 years old in good health and CMV-seronegative.

The gene calls are TRBV25-1 and TRBJ2-5; the match to TRBD2 covers 7 bases. With V trimmed by 5 bases and J by 5 bases, 14 bases remained unmatched. The germline gives CDR1 MGHDK, CDR2 SYGVNS. This CDR3 comprises 16 residues. This CDR3 is CASSPMGGLGEETQYF. The CDR3, as DNA: TGTGCCAGCAGTCCCATGGGAGGGCTCGGGGAGGAGACCCAGTACTTC.

The J gene is TRBJ1-2, the V gene TRBV6-5; 10 bases map to TRBD1. The CDR3 is 16 residues long. CDR1 is MNHEY and CDR2 is SVGAGI in the germline V gene. V shed 2 bases and J 5 bases; nucleotides not matched to a gene: 8. CDR3 loop: CASSYNGDRGRYGYTF. The CDR3 DNA sequence: TGTGCCAGCAGTTACAACGGTGACAGGGGGCGGTATGGCTACACCTTC.

The chain links TRBV7-9 to TRBJ1-1; weak D call: TRBD1 (5 bases). This CDR3 is built from 12 residues. CDR1 and CDR2 from the germline V gene are SEHNR and FQNEAQ (reference sequence). V was trimmed by 0 bases and J by 11 bases, leaving 10 bases between them. The CDR3 coding sequence is TGTGCCAGCAGCTTAGCGTGGGGCCTGGCTTTCTTT. It codes for CASSLAWGLAFF.

This clone appeared a few times. J is TRBJ2-7 and V is TRBV6-5; D might be TRBD2 (7 bases). The CDR3 is 15 residues long. Germline loops: CDR1 MNHEY, CDR2 SVGAGI. Trimming cost V 6 bases and J 0 bases, with 15 bases left between them. CDR3: CASRLGGALSYEQYF. CDR3 coding DNA: TGTGCCAGCAGGCTGGGGGGGGCCCTCTCCTACGAGCAGTACTTC.

This chain joins TRBV25-1 and TRBJ2-5; 10 nucleotides align to TRBD1. CDR3 size: 14 residues. Germline V CDR1 and CDR2: MGHDK, SYGVNS. J gave up 5 bases and V 6 bases, and 6 bases lay outside the gene matches. In nucleotides, the CDR3 is TGTGCCAGCAGCGACAGGGGGCCCCTGGAGACCCAGTACTTC. This sequence encodes CASSDRGPLETQYF.

J is TRBJ2-1 and V is TRBV29-1; D not resolved. Per germline, CDR1 SQVTM and CDR2 ANQGSEA. V was shortened by 4 bases and J by 9 bases, with 10 bases between the two germline ends. This CDR3 is 11 amino acids long. The CDR3 region has the DNA TGCAGCGTTGGAGCTCACGTTGAGCAGTTCTTC. Translating it yields CSVGAHVEQFF.

This clone was picked up a small number of times. V gene TRBV4-2 combines with J gene TRBJ2-5, with 13 bases aligning to TRBD2. CDR1 and CDR2 (germline): LGHNA, YNFKEQ. The CDR3 sequence is 15 residues long. The junction had 0 bases not matched to a gene; V was cut back by 1 base and J by 4 bases. The CDR3 coding sequence is TGTGCCAGCAGCCAAGGGACTAGCGGGAGAGAGACCCAGTACTTC. Amino acids: CASSQGTSGRETQYF.

The chain is built from TRBV7-3 and TRBJ1-1; D is undetermined. The CDR3 runs 16 residues. The V end was cut by 4 bases, the J end by 5 bases, with 20 bases between. The germline V gene has CDR1 SGHTA and CDR2 FQGTGA. The CDR3 sequence is CASSSNPGTLATEAFF. DNA of the CDR3: TGTGCCAGCAGCTCCAATCCGGGAACGTTAGCAACTGAAGCTTTCTTT.

As regards this clone: At the DNA level, this CDR3 is encoded by other sequences in the same sample as well. This chain links TRBV5-4 with TRBJ1-1; possibly TRBD1 for D (5 bases). The CDR3 spans 13 residues. Germline V gene sequence: CDR1 SGHNT, CDR2 YYREEE (reference sequence). The V end was cut by 0 bases, the J end by 4 bases, with 7 bases between. DNA for the CDR3: TGTGCCAGCAGCTTGGGGGGGGGCACTGAAGCTTTCTTT. It encodes CASSLGGGTEAFF.

This clone was seen only a few times. This rearrangement joins TRBV5-8 to TRBJ2-7, with 10 bases identical to TRBD1. Unmatched junction bases numbered 1, after V lost 3 bases and J lost 7 bases. The CDR3 has 12 amino acids. Germline V lookup: CDR1 SGHTS, CDR2 YDEGEE. The chain's CDR3 is CASSWGQGEQYV. The CDR3 coding sequence is TGTGCCAGCAGCTGGGGACAGGGGGAGCAGTACGTC.

The chain links TRBV5-8 to TRBJ1-6; the match to TRBD1 covers 7 bases. The CDR3 totals 14 residues. The germline V gene encodes CDR1 SGHTS and CDR2 YDEGEE. Trimming took 5 bases from V and 8 from J; bases not matched to a gene: 7. In DNA, the CDR3 is TGTGCCAGCAGTTATAGGGGGCTTGATTCACCCCTCCACTTT. Translated, it gives CASSYRGLDSPLHF. The variable domain in full, with the rest retrieved from reference TRBV5-8 and TRBJ1-6, is EAGVTQSPTHLIKTRGQQATLRCSPISGHTSVYWYQQALGLGLQFLLWYDEGEERNRGNFPPRFSGRQFPNYSSELNVNALELEDSALYLCASSYRGLDSPLHFGNGTRLTVT.

V gene TRBV5-4 combines with J gene TRBJ2-1; 9 bases line up with TRBD2. The germline V gene encodes CDR1 SGHNT and CDR2 YYREEE (reference sequence). The CDR3 has 16 residues. The trim removed 2 bases at V and 6 bases at J, leaving 9 bases unmatched. The chain's CDR3 is CASSLVAGGLGNEQFF. CDR3 DNA sequence: TGTGCCAGCAGCTTAGTGGCGGGAGGGCTCGGCAATGAGCAGTTCTTC. Based on the CDR3 plus reference TRBV5-4 and TRBJ2-1, the full variable domain is ETGVTQSPTHLIKTRGQQVTLRCSSQSGHNTVSWYQQALGQGPQFIFQYYREEENGRGNFPPRFSGLQFPNYSSELNVNALELDDSALYLCASSLVAGGLGNEQFFGPGTRLTVL.

This clone has a handful of counts. The rearrangement uses TRBV27 and TRBJ2-1; a possible D gene is TRBD1 (5 bases). Germline V gives CDR1 MNHEY, CDR2 SMNVEV (reference sequence). CDR3 length equals 11 residues. Trimming removed 4 bases from V and 10 bases from J, with 8 bases in between. The CDR3 here is CASSSGFEQFF. The CDR3 nucleotides are TGTGCCAGCAGTTCAGGGTTCGAGCAGTTCTTC.

Turning to this clone: One end of the junction fails to match germline, which may point to a read error. The chain uses TRBV7-4 and TRBJ2-3, with TRBD2 matching 8 bases. This CDR3 has 18 amino acids. Germline CDR1 is SGHVT and CDR2 is SQSDAQ. In nucleotides, the CDR3 is TGTGCCAGCTGCTTGCTAGCGGGTCCCAATGGGCCCACAGATACGCAGTATTTT. It encodes CASCLLAGPNGPTDTQYF.

This chain connects TRBV7-9 to TRBJ2-7, with D tentatively TRBD1 (6 bases). The CDR3 is made up of 12 amino acids. The germline CDR1 and CDR2 sequences are SEHNR and FQNEAQ (reference sequence). V shed 5 bases and J shed 3 bases, with 8 bases lying between them. The CDR3 nucleotides read TGTGCCAGCAGCCCGACAGGCTACGAGCAGTACGTC. It translates to CASSPTGYEQYV.

This clone has only a few counts. The rearrangement links TRBV21-1 to TRBJ1-2; TRBD1 was called by the table and not checked on the DNA. TRBV21-1 is shown as a pseudogene. CDR3 size: 17 residues. DNA of the CDR3: TGTGCCAGCAGCAAATGGGACAGCAGAACCTCTAACTATGGCTACACCTTC. Encoded protein: CASSKWDSRTSNYGYTF.

The chain carries TRBV2 and TRBJ1-6, with TRBD1 matching over 8 bases. The length of the CDR3 is 14 residues. Per the germline V gene, CDR1 is SNHLY and CDR2 is FYNNEI. The V gene end was trimmed by 7 bases and the J gene end by 7 bases; junction bases not matched to a gene: 6. The CDR3 sequence is CASNPHRGNSPLHF. DNA for the CDR3: TGTGCCAGCAACCCCCACAGGGGGAATTCACCCCTCCACTTT.

The V gene is TRBV11-1, the J gene TRBJ1-1; TRBD1 matches 10 bases. Trimming removed 5 bases from V and 5 bases from J; junction bases left unmatched: 20. The CDR3 extends over 19 amino acids. CDR1 is SGHAT, CDR2 FQDESV, per germline (reference sequence). CDR3 sequence: CASSILGTGVRRLGTEAFF. The DNA of the CDR3 is TGTGCCAGCAGCATCCTCGGGACAGGGGTTAGGAGGCTGGGAACTGAAGCTTTCTTT.

The genes are TRBV28 and TRBJ2-7; 15 nucleotides match TRBD2. With 6 bases clipped from V and 4 bases from J, the junction kept 7 bases outside the gene matches. In germline, CDR1 is MDHEN, CDR2 SYDVKM. The CDR3 is made up of 16 amino acids. The CDR3 sequence is CASSRGGTSGRYEQYF. CDR3 nucleotide sequence: TGTGCCAGCAGCCGGGGGGGGACTAGCGGGAGGTACGAGCAGTACTTC.

The V and J genes are TRBV5-8 and TRBJ1-5, with a possible D match to TRBD1 (5 bases). V lost 4 bases and J 4 bases, leaving 15 bases between the germline ends. The CDR3 spans 15 residues. In germline, CDR1 is SGHTS, CDR2 YDEGEE. The CDR3 protein is CASSPGTVANQPQHF. CDR3 DNA: TGTGCCAGCAGCCCCGGGACTGTAGCAAATCAGCCCCAGCATTTT.

This chain links TRBV9 with TRBJ1-2; no firm D call. V dropped 0 bases and J dropped 4 bases, with 10 bases sitting between them. Germline CDR1 SGDLS, CDR2 YYNGEE. The CDR3 covers 14 residues. The CDR3 sequence is CASSVAQDPYGYTF. Written as DNA, the CDR3 is TGTGCCAGCAGCGTAGCTCAGGATCCCTATGGCTACACCTTC.

The chain couples TRBV7-9 to TRBJ2-5; 8 positions agree with TRBD2. Germline V CDR1 and CDR2: SEHNR, FQNEAQ (reference sequence). V gave up 5 bases and J gave up 4 bases; unmatched junction bases: 9. CDR3 length equals 15 residues. The CDR3 DNA is TGTGCCAGCAGCCCAAGGAGCGGGAGAAGAGAGACCCAGTACTTC. This translates into CASSPRSGRRETQYF.

V is TRBV19 and J is TRBJ1-5; D is perhaps TRBD1 (5 bases). Germline values: CDR1 LNHDA, CDR2 SQIVND (reference sequence). Trimming left V 3 bases short and J 7 bases short, with 10 bases between. There are 13 residues in the CDR3. The CDR3 loop is CASSMAGGQPQHF. Here the CDR3 DNA reads TGTGCCAGTAGTATGGCTGGGGGGCAGCCCCAGCATTTT.

The sample holds a few counts of this clone. This chain joins TRBV4-2 and TRBJ1-4; possibly TRBD1 for D (5 bases). Trimming pared 3 bases from V and 0 bases from J, leaving 14 bases between. Germline CDR1 reads LGHNA; CDR2 reads YNFKEQ. CDR3 length equals 17 residues. The CDR3 nucleotides read TGTGCCAGCAGCCACCCTCCGGGACTCTCAACTAATGAAAAACTGTTTTTT. This gives the protein CASSHPPGLSTNEKLFF.

J is TRBJ1-2 and V is TRBV6-5, with D hard to call. The CDR3 loop spans 15 amino acids. In germline, CDR1 is MNHEY, CDR2 SVGAGI. V was trimmed by 0 bases and J by 6 bases, leaving 14 bases between them. CDR3 sequence (DNA): TGTGCCAGCAGTTACTCTCAGAGGGCGCCAGATGGCTACACCTTC. It encodes CASSYSQRAPDGYTF.

The chain couples TRBV6-6 to TRBJ1-5, with D tentatively TRBD1 (5 bases). CDR1 MNHNY and CDR2 SVGAGI come from the germline V gene (reference sequence). V was shortened by 6 bases and J by 3 bases, with 15 bases between the two germline ends. The CDR3 is 15 residues long. CDR3 sequence (DNA): TGTGCCAGCAGCCCCGGCGGGGGGACCAATCAGCCCCAGCATTTT. Translation: CASSPGGGTNQPQHF.

The gene calls are TRBV4-2 and TRBJ2-5; 7 nucleotides align to TRBD2. The V gene end was trimmed by 4 bases and the J gene end by 3 bases; junction bases not matched to a gene: 5. The CDR3 has 14 residues. CDR1 and CDR2 from the germline V gene are LGHNA and YNFKEQ. CDR3 sequence reads: CASSLDAGEETQYF. In nucleotides, the CDR3 is TGTGCCAGCAGCCTAGATGCGGGGGAAGAGACCCAGTACTTC.